The 29 T cell receptor beta chains in this list originate from one sample, sequenced in a study of tumor-infiltrating lymphocytes in primary liver carcinoma. RNA and DNA were co-extracted from roughly 20-30 mg of unsorted bulk tissue. The template, about 540 ng total RNA, yielded TCR beta cDNA made with a constant-region primer. Three rounds of nested multiplex PCR with slightly modified ARM-PCR produced TCR beta libraries. The opening two PCR rounds, roughly 11 cycles each, paired TRBV1-TRBV30 forward primers with a C-beta reverse primer. TCRdb used MiXCR to reprocess the multiplex PCR reads, holding one entry per CDR3 protein. The sample carries around 32,000 distinct CDR3 sequences, 60% to 85% recorded once. The specimen sequenced was liver tumor tissue from sampling region 5. The subset: tumor region T5, tumor centre. These receptors originate from a man between 35 and 55 years old with primary liver carcinoma and hepatitis B virus infection.

This clonotype was seen many times. The chain employs TRBV10-3 and TRBJ2-2; 10 nucleotides agree with TRBD1. CDR1 is ENHRY, CDR2 SYGVKD, per germline. The CDR3 has 15 amino acids. J lost 3 bases, V lost 4 bases, and 2 bases had no gene match. The CDR3 reads CAISVTGGDTGELFF. The CDR3 DNA follows: TGTGCCATCAGTGTGACAGGGGGCGACACCGGGGAGCTGTTTTTT.

This sequence joins TRBV6-5 and TRBJ2-7; 7 bases match TRBD2. Germline V gene lookup returns CDR1 MNHEY and CDR2 SVGAGI. The CDR3 is 14 residues long. The V gene end was trimmed by 4 bases and the J gene end by 5 bases; junction bases not matched to a gene: 8. The CDR3 DNA reads TGTGCCAGCAGTTTTACCGTAACTAGCGACGAGCAGTACTTC. Its protein is CASSFTVTSDEQYF.

The V gene is TRBV4-3, the J gene TRBJ2-7; weak D call: TRBD1 (5 bases). The germline CDR1 and CDR2 sequences are LGHNA and YSLEER. V lost 2 bases and J lost 4, with 15 bases in between. This CDR3 has 15 residues. As DNA, the CDR3 is TGCGCCAGCAGCCAAAACAGGATCCCAACTTACGAGCAGTACTTC. Its protein product is CASSQNRIPTYEQYF.

The J gene is TRBJ2-7, the V gene TRBV28, with TRBD2 matching 8 bases. The germline V gene encodes CDR1 MDHEN and CDR2 SYDVKM. The CDR3 runs to 16 residues. Trimming removed 5 bases from V and 3 bases from J; junction bases left unmatched: 12. The CDR3 sequence: CASSPMTSEYGYEQYF. In nucleotides, the CDR3 is TGTGCCAGCAGTCCCATGACTAGCGAGTACGGCTACGAGCAGTACTTC. Complete variable domain (other parts from reference TRBV28 and TRBJ2-7): DVKVTQSSRYLVKRTGEKVFLECVQDMDHENMFWYRQDPGLGLRLIYFSYDVKMKEKGDIPEGYSVSREKKERFSLILESASTNQTSMYLCASSPMTSEYGYEQYFGPGTRLTVT.

This clonotype has a handful of counts. A read error may produce the germline difference seen at one junction end. The chain combines TRBV11-2 with TRBJ2-2; D may be TRBD2 (6 bases). Germline V gives CDR1 SGHAT, CDR2 FQNNGV. The CDR3 has 15 amino acids. CDR3 nucleotide sequence: TGTGCTAGCAGTTTTGCGGGATCGAACACCGGGGAGCAGTTTTTT. Translating it yields CASSFAGSNTGEQFF.

As for this clonotype: Germline is not matched at one junction end, which may reflect a read error. This chain connects TRBV5-5 to TRBJ1-1, with D unresolved. The CDR3 is made up of 13 amino acids. Germline assignment: CDR1 SGHKS and CDR2 YYEKEE (reference sequence). CDR3 loop: CTSYGWLNTEAFF. As DNA, the CDR3 is TGTACCAGCTATGGTTGGTTGAATACTGAAGCTTTCTTT.

Details on this clonotype: No DNA is shown, since the ends of the CDR3 on it are uncertain; the CDR3 is the one TCRdb lists. This chain connects TRBV6-5 to TRBJ2-4; the table gives TRBD2 as D, unverified against the DNA. The CDR3 extends over 21 residues, inclusive of both ends. Germline V gene data show CDR1 as MNHEY and CDR2 as SVGAGI. CDR3 residues: CAGSRTGSHVAGGTAKNIRYF.

This clonotype appeared many times. The chain combines TRBV5-1 with TRBJ2-3; D is unresolved. Per germline, CDR1 SGHRS and CDR2 YFSETQ. This CDR3 spans 12 amino acids. Trimming removed 2 bases at V and 0 bases at J, with 1 base between. Written as DNA, the CDR3 is TGCGCCAGCAGCTTCAGCACAGATACGCAGTATTTT. Residues: CASSFSTDTQYF. Full variable domain (rest looked up from reference TRBV5-1 and TRBJ2-3): KAGVTQTPRYLIKTRGQQVTLSCSPISGHRSVSWYQQTPGQGLQFLFEYFSETQRNKGNFPGRFSGRQFSNSRSEMNVSTLELGDSALYLCASSFSTDTQYFGPGTRLTVL.

This clonotype was seen many times. Germline and junction disagree at one end, which may indicate a read error. The rearrangement uses TRBV10-3 and TRBJ2-5; D remains unclear. CDR1 is ENHRY, CDR2 SYGVKD, per germline. The CDR3 loop spans 15 amino acids. This CDR3 is CAISESATRQEAQYF. CDR3 in DNA: TGTGCCATCAGTGAGTCGGCTACCAGACAAGAGGCCCAGTACTTC.

Notes on this clonotype: It may be a read error: a sequence one base away is much more abundant. Here the CDR3 DNA reads TGTGCCGGCTCCCTCGGCGCAGAGCGGTACTTC. Translating gives CAGSLGAERYF. The gene calls are TRBV12-3 or TRBV12-4 and TRBJ2-7; no clear D. CDR3 size: 11 residues.

J is TRBJ2-2 and V is TRBV4-1; 9 bases are shared with TRBD2. This CDR3 is built from 17 residues. In germline, CDR1 is MGHRA, CDR2 YSYEKL. V gave up 4 bases and J gave up 11 bases; unmatched junction bases: 17. CDR3 amino acids: CASSPRSGLAITGELFF. DNA of the CDR3: TGCGCCAGCAGCCCCCGCAGCGGACTAGCGATCACAGGAGAGCTGTTTTTT.

On this clonotype: The junction differs from germline at one of its ends, possibly a read error. The rearrangement joins TRBV29-1 to TRBJ1-1; D unresolved. This CDR3 is 14 amino acids long. Looked up from germline, CDR1 is SQVTM and CDR2 is ANQGSEA. The CDR3 DNA is TGCAGCGTTAGTTTGAGAATCTCGAACACTGAAACTTTCTTT. Translation gives CSVSLRISNTETFF.

A remark on this clonotype: At one end, the junction sequence differs from germline, possibly due to a read error. The chain has TRBV6-6 and TRBJ2-7, with 7 nucleotides matching TRBD2. Germline V gives CDR1 MNHNY, CDR2 SVGAGI (reference sequence). This CDR3 is 15 amino acids long. CDR3 in amino acids: CVSMRTSGGFNEQYF. The CDR3 nucleotides read TGTGTCAGCATGCGGACTAGTGGGGGGTTCAACGAGCAGTACTTC.

Comments on this clonotype: Because it lacks the conserved phenylalanine or tryptophan at the end, this CDR3 is likely a read error. The chain joins TRBV10-2 to TRBJ2-2, with D possibly matching TRBD1 (6 bases). V gave up 3 bases and J gave up 4 bases, with 6 bases separating them. Germline CDR1 WSHSY, CDR2 SAAADI. CDR3 length equals 13 residues. DNA of the CDR3: TGCGCCAGCAGTGAACAGGGCACCGGGGAGCTGTTTTCT. It encodes CASSEQGTGELFS.

The CDR3 reads CASSYSRGTGDAYEQYF. The CDR3 DNA sequence: TGTGCCAGCAGTTACAGTAGAGGGACAGGGGACGCCTACGAGCAGTACTTC. The gene calls are TRBV6-6 and TRBJ2-7; 10 nucleotides match TRBD1. The V gene end was trimmed by 2 bases and the J gene end by 2 bases; junction bases not matched to a gene: 9. Germline loops: CDR1 MNHNY, CDR2 SVGAGI (reference sequence). The CDR3 is 17 amino acids.

The CDR3 is CASSLPPDEPGRQYF. The DNA for the CDR3 is TGTGCCAGCAGCTTACCCCCGGACGAACCCGGGAGGCAGTACTTC. The chain couples TRBV11-2 to TRBJ2-7; tentatively, D is TRBD2 (6 bases). V gave up 2 bases and J gave up 9 bases, with 20 bases separating them. There are 15 residues in the CDR3. Germline V CDR1 and CDR2: SGHAT, FQNNGV.

As concerns this clonotype: One end of the junction varies from germline; a read error may be responsible. The rearrangement joins TRBV4-2 to TRBJ2-3, with 9 nucleotides matching TRBD2. Germline V gene lookup returns CDR1 LGHNA and CDR2 YNFKEQ. The CDR3 runs to 14 residues. CDR3 nucleotide sequence: TGTGCCAGCAGCCGAGAGACTAGCGGAGATGCGCAGTATTTT. Protein: CASSRETSGDAQYF.

Concerning this clonotype: One junction end disagrees with the germline gene, perhaps due to a read error. The chain employs TRBV6-6 and TRBJ1-1, with D unresolved. Per the germline V gene, CDR1 is MNHNY and CDR2 is SVGAGI (reference sequence). This CDR3 region has 12 residues. The CDR3 loop reads CASSYVESEAIF. The CDR3 DNA follows: TGTGCCAGCAGTTACGTGGAATCTGAAGCTATCTTT.

The chain links TRBV30 to TRBJ2-7; maybe TRBD2 (5 bases). Germline assignment: CDR1 GTSNPN and CDR2 SVGIG (reference sequence). Trimming stripped 0 bases from V and 7 bases from J, with 10 bases between. The CDR3 has 12 residues. The CDR3 spells CAWSVWRSEQYF. CDR3 coding DNA: TGTGCCTGGAGTGTATGGAGGAGTGAGCAGTACTTC.

In regard to this clonotype: One end of the junction is discordant with germline, which a read error may explain. J is TRBJ2-7 and V is TRBV5-6; D not certain. Germline CDR1 reads SGHDT; CDR2 reads YYEEEE. The CDR3 length is 14 residues. The CDR3 protein is CASNLMESEYEQYF. For the CDR3, the DNA is TGTGCCAGCAACTTGATGGAGTCAGAATACGAGCAGTACTTC.

About this clonotype itself: A read error may account for a junction end that differs from germline. The gene calls are TRBV10-3 and TRBJ2-6; tentative D call: TRBD1 (5 bases). The CDR3 has 15 residues. Germline-derived CDR1 and CDR2 are ENHRY and SYGVKD. CDR3 in amino acids: CAISESSSGADVLTF. DNA for the CDR3: TGTGCCATCAGTGAGTCTAGCTCTGGGGCCGACGTTCTGACTTTC.

With regard to this clonotype: The junction and the germline gene differ at one end; a read error may be behind it. The V call is TRBV6-2 or TRBV6-3, the J call TRBJ1-5; 10 bases are shared with TRBD1. Looked up from germline, CDR1 is MNHEY and CDR2 is SVGEGT. The CDR3 contains 13 residues. The CDR3 region has the DNA TGTACCAGCATGGACAGGGGGGATCGGCCCCAGCATTTT. Translation gives CTSMDRGDRPQHF.

This chain joins TRBV4-3 and TRBJ2-7; 8 bases match TRBD2. CDR3 length equals 15 residues. CDR1 and CDR2 (germline): LGHNA, YSLEER. With V trimmed by 6 bases and J by 5 bases, 12 bases remained unmatched. CDR3 DNA: TGCGCCAGCAGGCAGGAACTAACGGGAGGGCACGAGCAGTACTTC. Its protein product is CASRQELTGGHEQYF.

Only a few counts were recorded for this clonotype. Germline and junction disagree at one end, which may indicate a read error. The V call is TRBV29-1, the J call TRBJ2-7; possibly TRBD1 for D (5 bases). The CDR3 has 15 residues. CDR1 SQVTM and CDR2 ANQGSEA come from the germline V gene. The chain's CDR3 is CIVEERKTAIYEQYF. CDR3 DNA sequence: TGCATCGTTGAAGAGCGAAAGACAGCGATATACGAGCAGTACTTC.

This clonotype is a singleton in its sample. Because it lacks the conserved phenylalanine or tryptophan at the end, this CDR3 is likely a read error. The V gene is TRBV29-1, the J gene TRBJ2-3; 7 bases fit TRBD2. Germline lookup yields CDR1 SQVTM and CDR2 ANQGSEA. The CDR3 is 14 amino acids. V lost 7 bases and J lost 3; bases outside the gene matches: 10. The CDR3 coding sequence is TGCAGCGGCCTAAGCGGGACGGGAACAGATACGCAGTATTAT. It is translated as CSGLSGTGTDTQYY.

A note on this clonotype: The junction departs from germline at one end; a sequencing error may be responsible. The chain has TRBV13 and TRBJ2-1; TRBD2 is a possible D gene (6 bases). Germline CDR1 PRHDT, CDR2 FYEKMQ (reference sequence). This CDR3 is built from 15 residues. The CDR3 nucleotides read TGTGCCAGCAGCCGCCTGGGGCAGGGAGGCAATGACCAGTTCTTC. Translating gives CASSRLGQGGNDQFF.

For this clonotype: One end of the junction does not line up with germline, which may come from a read error. The chain recombines TRBV2 with TRBJ2-1, with 8 positions matching TRBD1. The CDR3 is 12 amino acids. In germline, CDR1 is SNHLY, CDR2 FYNNEI. The CDR3 region is CASLTGEDEQFF. As DNA, the CDR3 is TGTGCCAGTTTGACAGGGGAGGATGAGCAATTCTTC.

V gene TRBV10-2 combines with J gene TRBJ1-2, with D possibly matching TRBD1 (5 bases). With 2 bases removed from V and 5 bases from J, the gap between germline ends came to 33 bases. The CDR3 contains 21 residues. The V gene's germline CDR1 is WSHSY and CDR2 SAAADI. Written as DNA, the CDR3 is TGCGCCAGCAGTGAGGGCTTGGTGTCGGGGGGTAACCGGAGATTGGGTTATGGCTACACCTTC. This gives the protein CASSEGLVSGGNRRLGYGYTF.

This chain's CDR3 is CASSVAGSGKRFF. The CDR3 nucleotides read TGTGCCAGCAGCGTAGCGGGGTCAGGTAAGCGGTTCTTC. This chain joins TRBV11-3 and TRBJ2-1, with TRBD2 matching 8 bases. This CDR3 region has 13 residues. The trim removed 5 bases at V and 15 bases at J, leaving 12 bases unmatched. CDR1 is SGHNT, CDR2 YENEEA, per germline.